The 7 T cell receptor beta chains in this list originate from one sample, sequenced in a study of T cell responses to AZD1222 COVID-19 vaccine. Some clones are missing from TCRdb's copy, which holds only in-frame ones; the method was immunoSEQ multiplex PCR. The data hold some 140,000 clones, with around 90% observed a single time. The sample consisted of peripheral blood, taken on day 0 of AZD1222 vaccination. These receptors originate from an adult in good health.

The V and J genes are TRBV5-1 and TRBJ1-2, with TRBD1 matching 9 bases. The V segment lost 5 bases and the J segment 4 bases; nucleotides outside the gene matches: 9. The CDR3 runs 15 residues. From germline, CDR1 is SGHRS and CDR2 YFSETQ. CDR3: CASSSTGGMGYGYTF. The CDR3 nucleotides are TGCGCCAGCAGTTCCACAGGGGGCATGGGCTATGGCTACACCTTC.

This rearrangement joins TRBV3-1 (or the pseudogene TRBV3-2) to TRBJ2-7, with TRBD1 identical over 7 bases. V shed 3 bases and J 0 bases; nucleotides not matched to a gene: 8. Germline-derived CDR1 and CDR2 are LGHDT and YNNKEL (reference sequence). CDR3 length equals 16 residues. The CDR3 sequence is CASSQRTGISSYEQYF. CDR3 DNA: TGTGCCAGCAGCCAGAGGACAGGAATCAGCTCCTACGAGCAGTACTTC.

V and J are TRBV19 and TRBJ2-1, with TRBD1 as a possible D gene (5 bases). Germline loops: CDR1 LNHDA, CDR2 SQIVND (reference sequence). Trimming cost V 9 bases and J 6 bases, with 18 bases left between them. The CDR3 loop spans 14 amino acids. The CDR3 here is CARLKGQGGNEQFF. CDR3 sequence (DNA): TGTGCCAGACTAAAGGGGCAGGGTGGCAATGAGCAGTTCTTC. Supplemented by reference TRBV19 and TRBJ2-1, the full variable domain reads DGGITQSPKYLFRKEGQNVTLSCEQNLNHDAMYWYRQDPGQGLRLIYYSQIVNDFQKGDIAEGYSVSREKKESFPLTVTSAQKNPTAFYLCARLKGQGGNEQFFGPGTRLTVL.

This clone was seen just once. DNA of the CDR3: TGTGCCAGCAGTCAAGACCACGAAGAGACCCAGTACTTC. It is translated as CASSQDHEETQYF. The rearrangement links TRBV2 to TRBJ2-5; D remains ambiguous. The germline CDR1 and CDR2 sequences are SNHLY and FYNNEI. The germline V and J ends were trimmed by 5 bases and 3 bases, with 10 bases remaining between them. The CDR3 runs 13 residues.

The CDR3 DNA sequence: TGTGCCAGCAGCTCTGGGACATCCTACGAGCAGTACTTC. Amino acid sequence: CASSSGTSYEQYF. V usage is TRBV11-3 and J usage is TRBJ2-7, with D maybe TRBD1 (6 bases). The germline V and J ends were trimmed by 4 bases and 1 base, with 8 bases remaining between them. The V gene's germline CDR1 is SGHNT and CDR2 YENEEA. CDR3 length: 13 residues.

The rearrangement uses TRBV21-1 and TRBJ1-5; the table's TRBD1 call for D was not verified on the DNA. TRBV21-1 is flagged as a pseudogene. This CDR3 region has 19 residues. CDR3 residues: CASSKVPRGVGYSNQPQHF. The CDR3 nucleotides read TGTGCCAGCAGCAAAGTTCCCAGGGGAGTTGGGTATAGCAATCAGCCCCAGCATTTT.

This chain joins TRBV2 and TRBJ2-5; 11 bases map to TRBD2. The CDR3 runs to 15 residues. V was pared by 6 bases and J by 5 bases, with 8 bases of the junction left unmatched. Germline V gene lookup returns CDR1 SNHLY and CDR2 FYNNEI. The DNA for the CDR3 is TGTGCCAGCAGGAGACTAGCGGGGCCTAAGGAGACCCAGTACTTC. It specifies CASRRLAGPKETQYF.